The 27 T cell receptor beta chains below were found in one sample sequenced in a study of cytomegalovirus exposure and HLA in healthy donors. Researchers ran the PCR with 60 Vbeta and 13 Jbeta primers. Some clones are missing from TCRdb's copy, which holds only in-frame ones; the method was immunoSEQ multiplex PCR. The sample records about 160,000 clones, 80% to 85% being singletons. What was sequenced was PBMCs. Receptor source: a boy aged 2-15 years in good health and CMV-seronegative.

This chain connects TRBV10-3 to TRBJ2-1; TRBD1 agrees at 11 bases. CDR1 and CDR2 from the germline V gene are ENHRY and SYGVKD. The V and J ends lost 11 bases and 7 bases, in that order; junction bases with no gene match: 10. The CDR3 length is 14 residues. The CDR3 region has the DNA TGTGCCGCAATGGGACAGGGGGACTTTAATGAGCAGTTCTTC. Translated, it gives CAAMGQGDFNEQFF.

This clone was recorded a few times. The chain is built from TRBV27 and TRBJ1-4; 7 bases are shared with TRBD1. Germline V gene sequence: CDR1 MNHEY, CDR2 SMNVEV (reference sequence). The CDR3 has 15 residues. Trimming at V came to 6 bases and at J to 0 bases, leaving 4 bases not matched to a gene. The CDR3 loop reads CASSHGQATNEKLFF. Written as DNA, the CDR3 is TGTGCCAGCAGCCATGGACAGGCAACTAATGAAAAACTGTTTTTT.

This clone was observed a single time. CDR3: CASSLGLAGRYGYTF. The CDR3 DNA is TGTGCCAGCAGCTTAGGATTGGCAGGGCGCTATGGCTACACCTTC. V gene TRBV7-9 combines with J gene TRBJ1-2, with a tentative D call TRBD1 (5 bases). The V gene lost 1 base and the J gene lost 4 bases, with 13 bases spanning the gap. Germline lookup yields CDR1 SEHNR and CDR2 FQNEAQ (reference sequence). The CDR3 is made up of 15 amino acids.

This clone has only a few counts. The chain has TRBV7-9 and TRBJ1-1; TRBD1 matches 7 bases. The V and J ends lost 5 bases and 0 bases, in that order; junction bases with no gene match: 9. The CDR3 is made up of 16 amino acids. Germline lookup yields CDR1 SEHNR and CDR2 FQNEAQ (reference sequence). Here the CDR3 reads CASSRYSGGVNTEAFF. In DNA, the CDR3 is TGTGCCAGCAGCCGCTATTCAGGGGGTGTGAACACTGAAGCTTTCTTT.

The chain couples TRBV19 to TRBJ2-1; the D gene is possibly TRBD2 (5 bases). Trimming stripped 3 bases from V and 0 bases from J, with 12 bases between. The CDR3 loop spans 16 amino acids. The V gene's germline CDR1 is LNHDA and CDR2 SQIVND (reference sequence). The DNA of the CDR3 is TGTGCCAGTAGTATCTTAGCGCCGAGCTCCTACAATGAGCAGTTCTTC. Residues: CASSILAPSSYNEQFF. The full variable domain, its missing parts supplied by reference TRBV19 and TRBJ2-1, is DGGITQSPKYLFRKEGQNVTLSCEQNLNHDAMYWYRQDPGQGLRLIYYSQIVNDFQKGDIAEGYSVSREKKESFPLTVTSAQKNPTAFYLCASSILAPSSYNEQFFGPGTRLTVL.

V and J are TRBV25-1 and TRBJ2-1; D possibly corresponds to TRBD1 (7 bases). Trimming left V 6 bases short and J 4 bases short, with 13 bases between. The germline gives CDR1 MGHDK, CDR2 SYGVNS. The CDR3 covers 14 residues. CDR3 amino acids: CASRGAGGYNEQFF. The CDR3 DNA reads TGTGCCAGCAGGGGGGCAGGGGGGTACAATGAGCAGTTCTTC.

This chain uses TRBV6-1 with TRBJ2-5; 9 positions agree with TRBD2. The length of the CDR3 is 16 residues. Per germline, CDR1 MNHNS and CDR2 SASEGT. V lost 2 bases and J lost 4; bases outside the gene matches: 8. The CDR3 DNA sequence: TGTGCCAGCAGTGAACACAAGCGGGAGGTATTAGAGACCCAGTACTTC. Residues: CASSEHKREVLETQYF.

This chain links TRBV11-2 with TRBJ2-2; D is possibly TRBD1 (5 bases). With 5 bases removed from V and 1 base from J, the gap between germline ends came to 11 bases. CDR1 and CDR2 from the germline V gene are SGHAT and FQNNGV. This CDR3 is 15 amino acids long. CDR3 in amino acids: CASSHLTGNTGELFF. CDR3 in DNA: TGTGCCAGCAGCCATCTAACAGGGAACACCGGGGAGCTGTTTTTT.

V usage is TRBV5-1 and J usage is TRBJ2-1; maybe TRBD2 (6 bases). V lost 5 bases and J lost 2, with 17 bases in between. CDR3 length: 16 residues. Germline CDR1 is SGHRS and CDR2 is YFSETQ. The CDR3 coding sequence is TGCGCCAGCAGTCCGAATGGGGGACTCCCCTACAATGAGCAGTTCTTC. Residues: CASSPNGGLPYNEQFF. Variable domain in full (rest from reference TRBV5-1 and TRBJ2-1): KAGVTQTPRYLIKTRGQQVTLSCSPISGHRSVSWYQQTPGQGLQFLFEYFSETQRNKGNFPGRFSGRQFSNSRSEMNVSTLELGDSALYLCASSPNGGLPYNEQFFGPGTRLTVL.

The chain couples TRBV29-1 to TRBJ2-2, with TRBD2 identical over 8 bases. The CDR3 runs to 14 residues. Germline CDR1 reads SQVTM; CDR2 reads ANQGSEA. The V and J ends lost 6 bases and 6 bases, in that order; junction bases with no gene match: 9. The CDR3 DNA follows: TGCAGCGTCGCCACCGGGACTAGTGCCGGGGAGCTGTTTTTT. Its protein product is CSVATGTSAGELFF.

The V gene is TRBV13, the J gene TRBJ2-3, with TRBD2 matching 10 bases. Germline values: CDR1 PRHDT, CDR2 FYEKMQ (reference sequence). The CDR3 totals 16 residues. V dropped 4 bases and J dropped 1; count of bases not matched to a gene: 5. The CDR3 nucleotides read TGTGCCAGCAGCTCCCGGACTAGCGGACGCACAGATACGCAGTATTTT. Its translation is CASSSRTSGRTDTQYF.

The chain joins TRBV29-1 to TRBJ2-7; 8 positions agree with TRBD1. Germline V lookup: CDR1 SQVTM, CDR2 ANQGSEA. Trimming cost V 4 bases and J 3 bases; bases outside gene matches: 5. The CDR3 has 13 amino acids. The CDR3 DNA reads TGCAGCGTTGTCCCAGGGGGCAACTACGAGCAGTACTTC. This sequence encodes CSVVPGGNYEQYF.

This clone was seen more than once but under ten times. The chain combines TRBV29-1 with TRBJ2-2; 9 positions match TRBD1. The CDR3 is 14 amino acids. Germline CDR1 reads SQVTM; CDR2 reads ANQGSEA. J was trimmed by 3 bases and V by 2 bases; bases with no gene match: 1. The CDR3 DNA reads TGCAGCGTTGAACACAGGGGGCACACCGGGGAGCTGTTTTTT. Protein product: CSVEHRGHTGELFF.

This clone was observed a handful of times. The chain recombines TRBV6-5 with TRBJ2-7; TRBD2 matches at 8 bases. This CDR3 has 15 amino acids. V shed 5 bases and J 4 bases; nucleotides not matched to a gene: 10. Germline V gene sequence: CDR1 MNHEY, CDR2 SVGAGI. The CDR3 is CASSRPGLGAYEQYF. In DNA, the CDR3 is TGTGCCAGCAGTCGTCCGGGACTAGGTGCTTACGAGCAGTACTTC.

This chain joins TRBV7-6 and TRBJ2-5; 7 bases align to TRBD2. CDR1 is SGHVS, CDR2 FNYEAQ, per germline. Trimming at V came to 0 bases and at J to 4 bases, leaving 8 bases not matched to a gene. CDR3 length: 16 residues. As DNA, the CDR3 is TGTGCCAGCAGCTTAGCAGTGACTAGCCGAGGAGAGACCCAGTACTTC. Amino acids: CASSLAVTSRGETQYF.

This chain joins TRBV7-9 and TRBJ2-3, with 12 bases fitting TRBD2. V trimming: 2 bases; J trimming: 6 bases; junction bases outside the gene matches: 6. The germline V gene has CDR1 SEHNR and CDR2 FQNEAQ (reference sequence). The CDR3 loop spans 16 amino acids. DNA for the CDR3: TGTGCCAGCAGCTTACTAGCGGGAGGGCACATTGATACGCAGTATTTT. This codes for CASSLLAGGHIDTQYF. The full variable domain, in which reference TRBV7-9 and TRBJ2-3 provide the parts outside the CDR3, is DTGVSQNPRHKITKRGQNVTFRCDPISEHNRLYWYRQTLGQGPEFLTYFQNEAQLEKSRLLSDRFSAERPKGSFSTLEIQRTEQGDSAMYLCASSLLAGGHIDTQYFGPGTRLTVL.

This clone turned up a few times. This chain uses TRBV6-1 with TRBJ2-3; the D gene is possibly TRBD2 (5 bases). The V end lost 2 bases, the J end lost 2 bases, and 14 bases lay between the germline ends. CDR3 size: 16 residues. Germline V CDR1 and CDR2: MNHNS, SASEGT. CDR3 amino acids: CASSESGSALTDTQYF. The CDR3 DNA reads as TGTGCCAGCAGTGAAAGTGGTAGCGCCCTCACAGATACGCAGTATTTT.

CDR3 coding DNA: TGTGCCAGCAGCTTGGCACCGGGGGACTATGGCTACACCTTC. Translated, it gives CASSLAPGDYGYTF. This chain links TRBV7-8 with TRBJ1-2, with D tentatively TRBD1 (5 bases). The CDR3 loop spans 14 amino acids. V was clipped by 3 bases and J by 3 bases, with 11 bases between them. Germline CDR1 SGHVS, CDR2 FQNEAQ.

This chain connects TRBV9 to TRBJ1-1; the match to TRBD1 covers 9 bases. The V segment lost 3 bases and the J segment 3 bases; nucleotides outside the gene matches: 0. The germline gives CDR1 SGDLS, CDR2 YYNGEE. This CDR3 has 13 residues. CDR3 region: CASSGQGDTEAFF. The CDR3 region has the DNA TGTGCCAGCAGCGGACAGGGGGACACTGAAGCTTTCTTT.

The chain combines TRBV11-2 with TRBJ2-7; D may be TRBD1 (6 bases). CDR1 is SGHAT, CDR2 FQNNGV, per germline. This CDR3 region has 15 residues. Between the trimmed V and J ends, which lost 6 bases and 3 bases, there was a span of 18 bases. CDR3 in DNA: TGTGCCAGCAGACATATCAGGGGAGCTTTCTACGAGCAGTACTTC. Translation gives CASRHIRGAFYEQYF.

The V and J genes are TRBV7-7 and TRBJ2-5; TRBD2 is a possible D gene (5 bases). The CDR3 runs 12 residues. Germline CDR1 is SSHAT and CDR2 is FNYEAQ (reference sequence). The CDR3 bases are TGTGCTAGCGCCCAGGAGGAAGAGACCCAGTACTTC. Amino acid sequence: CASAQEEETQYF.

This rearrangement joins TRBV9 to TRBJ2-7; possible D gene TRBD2, 5 bases. From germline, CDR1 is SGDLS and CDR2 YYNGEE. Trimming left V 0 bases short and J 3 bases short, with 10 bases between. CDR3 length: 14 residues. The CDR3 loop is CASSVGGKDYEQYF. The CDR3 nucleotides are TGTGCCAGCAGCGTAGGAGGGAAGGACTACGAGCAGTACTTC. The variable domain in full, with the rest retrieved from reference TRBV9 and TRBJ2-7, is DSGVTQTPKHLITATGQRVTLRCSPRSGDLSVYWYQQSLDQGLQFLIQYYNGEERAKGNILERFSAQQFPDLHSELNLSSLELGDSALYFCASSVGGKDYEQYFGPGTRLTVT.

This chain joins TRBV5-1 and TRBJ1-2; possibly TRBD1 for D (5 bases). This CDR3 has 16 residues. Germline assignment: CDR1 SGHRS and CDR2 YFSETQ. The V and J ends lost 4 bases and 4 bases respectively, with 20 bases between them. The CDR3 loop reads CASSLDRWGLGYGYTF. CDR3 nucleotides: TGCGCCAGCAGCCTAGATCGGTGGGGACTCGGCTATGGCTACACCTTC.

This clone was observed a handful of times. This chain connects TRBV13 to TRBJ1-1, with a possible D match to TRBD1 (6 bases). Between the trimmed V and J ends, which lost 5 bases and 3 bases, there was a span of 19 bases. The CDR3 length is 16 residues. The germline V gene encodes CDR1 PRHDT and CDR2 FYEKMQ (reference sequence). The CDR3 loop is CASSPLQGRGYTEAFF. Here the CDR3 DNA reads TGTGCCAGCAGCCCGTTGCAGGGGCGAGGGTACACTGAAGCTTTCTTT.

This rearrangement joins TRBV5-1 to TRBJ2-3; 8 bases are shared with TRBD1. This CDR3 has 16 amino acids. The ends lost 5 bases at V and 1 base at J; junction bases unmatched: 9. Germline V CDR1 and CDR2: SGHRS, YFSETQ. The CDR3 reads CASRGQGAGGTDTQYF. Written as DNA, the CDR3 is TGCGCCAGCAGGGGGCAGGGGGCTGGGGGCACAGATACGCAGTATTTT.

The chain couples TRBV6-6 to TRBJ2-1; the match to TRBD2 covers 13 bases. The CDR3 consists of 16 residues. Germline trimming cut 7 bases from V and 6 bases from J; bases unmatched to any gene: 9. Germline V gene sequence: CDR1 MNHNY, CDR2 SVGAGI (reference sequence). The CDR3 region has the DNA TGTGCCAGCATCACTCGGACTAGCGGGAGTGGCAATGAGCAGTTCTTC. This gives the protein CASITRTSGSGNEQFF.

This clone was seen just once. The V gene is TRBV19, the J gene TRBJ1-2; maybe TRBD1 (6 bases). The CDR3 extends over 15 amino acids. The V and J ends lost 4 bases and 4 bases respectively, with 16 bases between them. The germline V gene encodes CDR1 LNHDA and CDR2 SQIVND (reference sequence). The CDR3 sequence: CASSNLTGSSYGYTF. The CDR3 DNA reads as TGTGCCAGTAGTAATCTAACAGGGTCCAGCTATGGCTACACCTTC.